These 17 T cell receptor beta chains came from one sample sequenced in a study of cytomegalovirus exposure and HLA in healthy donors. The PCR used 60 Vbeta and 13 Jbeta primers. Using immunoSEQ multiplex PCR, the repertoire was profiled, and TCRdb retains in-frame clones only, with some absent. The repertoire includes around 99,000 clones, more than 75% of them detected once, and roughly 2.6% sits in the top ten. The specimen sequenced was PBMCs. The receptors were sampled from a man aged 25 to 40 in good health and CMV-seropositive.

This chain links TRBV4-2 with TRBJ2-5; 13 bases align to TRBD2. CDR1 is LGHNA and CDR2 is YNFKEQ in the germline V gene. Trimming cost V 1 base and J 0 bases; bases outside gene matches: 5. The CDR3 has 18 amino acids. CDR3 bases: TGTGCCAGCAGCCAAGTTCTGACTAGCGGGAGGTACCAAGAGACCCAGTACTTC. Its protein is CASSQVLTSGRYQETQYF.

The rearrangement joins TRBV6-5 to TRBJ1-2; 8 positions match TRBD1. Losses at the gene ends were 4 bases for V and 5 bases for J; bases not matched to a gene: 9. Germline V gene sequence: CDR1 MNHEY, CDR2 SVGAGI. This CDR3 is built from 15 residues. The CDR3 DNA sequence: TGTGCCAGCAGTTTCGCGACAGGGGTACGATATGGCTACACCTTC. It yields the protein CASSFATGVRYGYTF.

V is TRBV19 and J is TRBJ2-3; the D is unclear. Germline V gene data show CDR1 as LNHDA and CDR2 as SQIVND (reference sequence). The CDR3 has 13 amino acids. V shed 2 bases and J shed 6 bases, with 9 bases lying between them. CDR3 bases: TGTGCCAGTAGTATAATAGTCAGGGATACGCAGTATTTT. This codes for CASSIIVRDTQYF. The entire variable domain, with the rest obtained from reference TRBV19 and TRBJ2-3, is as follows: DGGITQSPKYLFRKEGQNVTLSCEQNLNHDAMYWYRQDPGQGLRLIYYSQIVNDFQKGDIAEGYSVSREKKESFPLTVTSAQKNPTAFYLCASSIIVRDTQYFGPGTRLTVL.

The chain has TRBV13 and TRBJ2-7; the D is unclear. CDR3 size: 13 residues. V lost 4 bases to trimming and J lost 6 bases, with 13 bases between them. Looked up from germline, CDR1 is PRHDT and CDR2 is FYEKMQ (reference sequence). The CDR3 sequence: CASSSRDGGEQYF. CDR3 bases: TGTGCCAGCAGCTCTCGAGATGGCGGCGAGCAGTACTTC. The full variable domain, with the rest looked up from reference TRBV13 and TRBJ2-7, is AAGVIQSPRHLIKEKRETATLKCYPIPRHDTVYWYQQGPGQDPQFLISFYEKMQSDKGSIPDRFSAQQFSDYHSELNMSSLELGDSALYFCASSSRDGGEQYFGPGTRLTVT.

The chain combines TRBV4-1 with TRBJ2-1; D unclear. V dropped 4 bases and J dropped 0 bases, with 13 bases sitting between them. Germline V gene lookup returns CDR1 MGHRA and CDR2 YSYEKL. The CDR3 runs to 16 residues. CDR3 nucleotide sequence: TGCGCCAGCAGCCGCCAAGCGACTCTCTCCTACAATGAGCAGTTCTTC. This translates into CASSRQATLSYNEQFF.

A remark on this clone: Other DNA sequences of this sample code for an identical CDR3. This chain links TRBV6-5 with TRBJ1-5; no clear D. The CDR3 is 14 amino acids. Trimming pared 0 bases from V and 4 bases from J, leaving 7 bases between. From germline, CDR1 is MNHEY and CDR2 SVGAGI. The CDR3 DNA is TGTGCCAGCAGTTACTCGAGAGAAAATCAGCCCCAGCATTTT. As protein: CASSYSRENQPQHF.

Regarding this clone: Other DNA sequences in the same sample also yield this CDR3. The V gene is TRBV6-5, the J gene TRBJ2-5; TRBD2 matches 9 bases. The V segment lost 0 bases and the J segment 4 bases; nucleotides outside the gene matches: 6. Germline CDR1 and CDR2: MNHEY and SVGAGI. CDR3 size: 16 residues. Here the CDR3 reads CASSYSAGGRVETQYF. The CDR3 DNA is TGTGCCAGCAGTTACTCAGCGGGGGGCAGAGTAGAGACCCAGTACTTC.

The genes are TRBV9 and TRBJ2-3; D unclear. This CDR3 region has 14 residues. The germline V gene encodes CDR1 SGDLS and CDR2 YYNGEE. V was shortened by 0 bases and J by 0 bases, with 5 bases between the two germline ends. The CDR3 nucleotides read TGTGCCAGCAGCGTAGCGGTTAGCACAGATACGCAGTATTTT. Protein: CASSVAVSTDTQYF.

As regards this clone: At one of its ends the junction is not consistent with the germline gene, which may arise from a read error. The CDR3 sequence is CSSSLMGSGYNSPLHF. The CDR3 coding sequence is TGTTCCAGCAGCTTGATGGGCTCAGGTTATAATTCACCCCTCCACTTT. The chain uses TRBV7-9 and TRBJ1-6, with D unresolved. The CDR3 totals 16 residues. Germline V gene sequence: CDR1 SEHNR, CDR2 FQNEAQ (reference sequence).

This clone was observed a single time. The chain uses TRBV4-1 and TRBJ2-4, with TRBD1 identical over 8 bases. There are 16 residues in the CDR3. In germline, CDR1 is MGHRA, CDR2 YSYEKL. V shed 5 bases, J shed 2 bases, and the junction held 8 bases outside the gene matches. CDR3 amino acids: CASSYPGGETKNIQYF. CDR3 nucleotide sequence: TGCGCCAGCAGCTATCCAGGGGGCGAGACCAAAAACATTCAGTACTTC.

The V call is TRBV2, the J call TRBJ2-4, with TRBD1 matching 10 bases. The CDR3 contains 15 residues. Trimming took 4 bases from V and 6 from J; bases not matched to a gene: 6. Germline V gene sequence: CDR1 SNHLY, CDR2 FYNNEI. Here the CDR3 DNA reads TGTGCCAGCAGTGGACCGGGACAGGGGTTAAACATTCAGTACTTC. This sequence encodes CASSGPGQGLNIQYF.

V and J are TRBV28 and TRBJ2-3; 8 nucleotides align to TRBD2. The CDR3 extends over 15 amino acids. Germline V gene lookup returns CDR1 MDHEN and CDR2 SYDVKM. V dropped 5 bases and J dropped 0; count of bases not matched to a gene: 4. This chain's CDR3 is CASSTGGASTDTQYF. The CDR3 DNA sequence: TGTGCCAGCAGTACGGGGGGGGCAAGCACAGATACGCAGTATTTT. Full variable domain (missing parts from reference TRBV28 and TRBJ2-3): DVKVTQSSRYLVKRTGEKVFLECVQDMDHENMFWYRQDPGLGLRLIYFSYDVKMKEKGDIPEGYSVSREKKERFSLILESASTNQTSMYLCASSTGGASTDTQYFGPGTRLTVL.

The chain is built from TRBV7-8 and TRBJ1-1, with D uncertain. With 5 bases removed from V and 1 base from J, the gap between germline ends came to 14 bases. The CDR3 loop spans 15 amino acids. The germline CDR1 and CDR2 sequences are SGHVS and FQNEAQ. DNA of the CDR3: TGTGCCAGCAGCGCCACACTACGGCGGAACACTGAAGCTTTCTTT. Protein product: CASSATLRRNTEAFF.

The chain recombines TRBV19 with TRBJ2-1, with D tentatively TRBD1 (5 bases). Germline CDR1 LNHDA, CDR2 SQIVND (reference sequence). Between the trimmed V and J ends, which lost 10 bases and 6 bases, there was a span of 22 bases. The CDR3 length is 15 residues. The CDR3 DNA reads TGTGCCACTGATCTACAGGTCCCCCCATCCAATGAGCAGTTCTTC. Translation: CATDLQVPPSNEQFF.

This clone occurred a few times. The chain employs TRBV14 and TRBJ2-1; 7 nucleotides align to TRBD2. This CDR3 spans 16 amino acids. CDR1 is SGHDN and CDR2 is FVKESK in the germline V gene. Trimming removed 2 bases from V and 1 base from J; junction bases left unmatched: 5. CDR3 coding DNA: TGTGCCAGCAGCCAAAACTGGGGGGGGTCCTACAATGAGCAGTTCTTC. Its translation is CASSQNWGGSYNEQFF. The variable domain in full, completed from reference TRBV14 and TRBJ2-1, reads EAGVTQFPSHSVIEKGQTVTLRCDPISGHDNLYWYRRVMGKEIKFLLHFVKESKQDESGMPNNRFLAERTGGTYSTLKVQPAELEDSGVYFCASSQNWGGSYNEQFFGPGTRLTVL.

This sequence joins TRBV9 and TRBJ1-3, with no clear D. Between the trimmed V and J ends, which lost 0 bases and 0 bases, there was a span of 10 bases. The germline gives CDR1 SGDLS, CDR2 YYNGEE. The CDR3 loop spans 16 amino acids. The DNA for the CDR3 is TGTGCCAGCAGCGTAGATGACGGGATCTCTGGAAACACCATATATTTT. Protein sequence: CASSVDDGISGNTIYF.

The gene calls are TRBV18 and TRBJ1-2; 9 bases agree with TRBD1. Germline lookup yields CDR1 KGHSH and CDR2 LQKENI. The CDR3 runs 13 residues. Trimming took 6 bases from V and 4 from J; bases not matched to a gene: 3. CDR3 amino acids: CASSGQGLYGYTF. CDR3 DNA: TGTGCCAGCTCTGGACAGGGGCTCTATGGCTACACCTTC.